This T cell receptor (beta chain) appears in the sequencing data of a study of cytomegalovirus exposure and HLA in healthy donors. Study outcomes and limitations: Later analysis revealed greater clonal expansion in HLA-associated TCR beta chains than in equally common others. Association with HLA alleles at 0.05 false discovery rate was found for 16,951 TCR beta sequences in a later analysis.

Vbeta (60) and Jbeta (13) primers were used in the PCR. Measured with immunoSEQ multiplex PCR; TCRdb has only the in-frame clones, and not every one. The sample holds 160,000 or so clones, 65% to 90% seen once. As to this clone: Its cognate antigen is unknown.

What was sequenced was PBMCs. The receptor comes from a man between 45 and 60 years old in good health and CMV-seropositive.

CDR3 nucleotide sequence: TGTGCCAGCAGCTTAGTGGCAGCGGGGATCGGAGGTGGCGGGGAGCTGTTTTTT. Its translation is CASSLVAAGIGGGGELFF. The rearrangement uses TRBV13 and TRBJ2-2; the match to TRBD2 covers 7 bases. V trimming: 1 base; J trimming: 7 bases; junction bases outside the gene matches: 15. The length of the CDR3 is 18 residues. CDR1 and CDR2 from the germline V gene are PRHDT and FYEKMQ (reference sequence).